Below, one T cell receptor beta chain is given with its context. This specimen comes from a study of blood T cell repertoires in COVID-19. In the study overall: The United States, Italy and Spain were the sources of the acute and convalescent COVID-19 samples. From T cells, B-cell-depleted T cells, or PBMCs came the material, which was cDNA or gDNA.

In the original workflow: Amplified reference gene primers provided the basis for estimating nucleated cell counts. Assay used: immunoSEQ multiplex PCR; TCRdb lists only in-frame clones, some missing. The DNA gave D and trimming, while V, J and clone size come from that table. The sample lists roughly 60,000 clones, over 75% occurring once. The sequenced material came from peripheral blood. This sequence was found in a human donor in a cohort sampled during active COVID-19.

The CDR3 DNA reads as TGTGCCAGCAGTGAAGCTCGGGGGGGCCCGTACGAGCAGTACTTC. Its protein product is CASSEARGGPYEQYF. V is TRBV6-1 and J is TRBJ2-7, with 8 bases identical to TRBD2. Germline CDR1 is MNHNS and CDR2 is SASEGT. After removal of 0 bases from V and 4 bases from J, the junction contained 5 bases not matched to a gene. The CDR3 extends over 15 amino acids.